What follows are 9 T cell receptor beta chains derived from one specimen sequenced in a study of vaccination and CD4 T cells after COVID-19 (dated by TCRdb to between 2021 and 2022). Libraries were constructed by PCR. The reads were generated on an Illumina iSeq 100. DNA from cultured CD4+ T cells was subjected to TCR sequencing with the Oncomine TCR Beta short-read assay at the Johns Hopkins FTIC core. Through fastp at Q25 and MiXCR, TCRdb rebuilt clones from the public reads, retaining in-frame beta chains. All rows with the same CDR3 protein become a single entry with the most common DNA and genes. Present in this sample are under 15,000 distinct CDR3 sequences, approximately 50% of which were seen just once. The top ten clonotypes cover about a sixth of the sample. The antigens these receptors bind are not known. Sample treatment or condition, as interpreted from the label and publication: approximately 9-day PBMC culture with coronavirus spike peptide pools or control peptides (ViraFEST assay).

Sample: cultured CD4+ T cells from blood, taken after SARS-CoV-2 vaccination. The receptors were gathered from a human donor with COVID-19.

For the CDR3, the DNA is TGTGCCAGTAAAGATAGGCCCCCAGATACGCAGTATTTT. Translated, it gives CASKDRPPDTQYF. This chain links TRBV19 with TRBJ2-3, with no clear D. Germline CDR1 and CDR2: LNHDA and SQIVND (reference sequence). Between the trimmed V and J ends, which lost 7 bases and 4 bases, there was a span of 12 bases. The CDR3 is made up of 13 amino acids.

The chain couples TRBV18 to TRBJ1-2, with D tentatively TRBD1 (5 bases). CDR1 is KGHSH, CDR2 LQKENI, per germline. The ends were cut back, 8 bases at V and 2 bases at J, with 6 bases in the middle. CDR3 length equals 11 residues. CDR3 in amino acids: CASRDNYGYTF. The CDR3 nucleotides are TGTGCCAGCCGGGACAACTATGGCTACACCTTC.

The V gene is TRBV7-3, the J gene TRBJ2-7; 9 bases are a match to TRBD1. Germline V gene lookup returns CDR1 SGHTA and CDR2 FQGTGA. The trim removed 6 bases at V and 6 bases at J, leaving 9 bases unmatched. CDR3 length equals 14 residues. The CDR3: CASSPGTGTLEQYF. The CDR3 bases are TGTGCCAGCAGTCCCGGGACAGGGACACTCGAGCAGTACTTC.

The rearrangement joins TRBV6-1 to TRBJ2-7; D is ambiguous. The V gene lost 4 bases and the J gene lost 2 bases, with 12 bases spanning the gap. The germline CDR1 and CDR2 sequences are MNHNS and SASEGT. The length of the CDR3 is 14 residues. Here the CDR3 reads CASSGSDTTYEQYF. CDR3 in DNA: TGTGCCAGCAGTGGGTCCGACACTACCTACGAGCAGTACTTC.

Turning to this clonotype: One end of the junction fails to match germline, which may point to a read error. The chain carries TRBV7-9 and TRBJ1-5; 11 bases agree with TRBD1. CDR1 and CDR2 from the germline V gene are SEHNR and FQNEAQ (reference sequence). The CDR3 runs to 17 residues. This chain's CDR3 is CTSSLVGTGGRNQPQHF. CDR3 sequence (DNA): TGTACCAGCAGCTTAGTGGGGACAGGGGGTCGTAATCAGCCCCAGCATTTT.

J is TRBJ2-3 and V is TRBV19; D gene ambiguous. The V and J ends lost 3 bases and 0 bases respectively, with 7 bases between them. The CDR3 loop spans 14 amino acids. Germline V gives CDR1 LNHDA, CDR2 SQIVND (reference sequence). The CDR3 coding sequence is TGTGCCAGTAGTATCCGTTCTAGCACAGATACGCAGTATTTT. This gives the protein CASSIRSSTDTQYF.

To note about this clonotype: It is unclear where the CDR3 begins or ends on the DNA, so no DNA is shown, and the CDR3 is as TCRdb lists it. V usage is TRBV21-1 and J usage is TRBJ2-7; the table assigns TRBD1, which was not confirmed against the DNA. TRBV21-1 is designated a pseudogene. The CDR3 region is 16 residues in length, termini included. CDR3 sequence reads: CASSKVGAGTVYEQYF.

The CDR3 is CASSYARGGNTIYF. As DNA, the CDR3 is TGTGCCAGCAGCTACGCCAGGGGTGGAAACACCATATATTTT. The V gene is TRBV7-2, the J gene TRBJ1-3; D is perhaps TRBD1 (6 bases). CDR3 length equals 14 residues. Germline values: CDR1 SGHTA, CDR2 FQGNSA. V lost 4 bases to trimming and J lost 3 bases, with 10 bases between them.

CDR3 sequence: CASSGGLKETQYF. The CDR3 bases are TGTGCCAGCAGCGGAGGGTTAAAAGAGACCCAGTACTTC. J is TRBJ2-5 and V is TRBV6-1, with a possible D match to TRBD2 (6 bases). The CDR3 is 13 residues long. Germline CDR1 and CDR2: MNHNS and SASEGT. The V end lost 6 bases, the J end lost 3 bases, and 11 bases lay between the germline ends.